Presented here are 5 T cell receptor beta chains from one specimen sequenced in a study of human T cells and chemical hapten exposure. Using its own MiXCR run on the RACE reads, TCRdb lists one record per CDR3 protein. Here the sample spans under 130,000 distinct CDR3 sequences, 9.5% to 11% being singletons. The time point denotes: patch test 1, 2 weeks after DPC sensitization. Noted treatment: therapeutic diphenylcyclopropenone sensitization with weekly scalp DPC. The sequenced sample was whole blood, obtained in connection with sensitization to the hapten diphenylcyclopropenone (DPC). These TCRs come from a woman in her 40s with alopecia areata. Some clones in this sample may be carry-over from other donors' samples.

Only a few counts were recorded for this clonotype. The chain employs TRBV30 and TRBJ1-1; weak D call: TRBD1 (5 bases). The V end lost 2 bases, the J end lost 2 bases, and 9 bases lay between the germline ends. Germline V gene data show CDR1 as GTSNPN and CDR2 as SVGIG (reference sequence). The CDR3 is 13 residues long. The CDR3 nucleotides are TGTGCCTGGAGTTTCAGGGTTAACACTGAAGCTTTCTTT. This gives the protein CAWSFRVNTEAFF.

V usage is TRBV7-9 and J usage is TRBJ2-7; the match to TRBD2 covers 9 bases. Germline V gene sequence: CDR1 SEHNR, CDR2 FQNEAQ (reference sequence). This CDR3 region has 13 residues. J lost 4 bases, V lost 5 bases, and 3 bases had no gene match. CDR3 amino acids: CASSATSGYEQYF. The CDR3 nucleotides read TGTGCCAGCAGCGCGACTAGCGGATACGAGCAGTACTTC.

This clonotype was observed many times. V and J are TRBV5-4 and TRBJ2-1; TRBD1 is a possible D gene (5 bases). V was clipped by 2 bases and J by 5 bases, with 11 bases between them. The CDR3 loop spans 14 amino acids. Germline-derived CDR1 and CDR2 are SGHNT and YYREEE (reference sequence). The CDR3 nucleotides are TGTGCCAGCAGCTTTCCAGGGATAAACAATGAGCAGTTCTTC. Amino acids: CASSFPGINNEQFF.

The chain couples TRBV20-1 to TRBJ1-6; the match to TRBD1 covers 7 bases. Germline V gives CDR1 DFQATT, CDR2 SNEGSKA (reference sequence). The V gene end was trimmed by 6 bases and the J gene end by 9 bases; junction bases not matched to a gene: 11. The CDR3 covers 14 residues. This chain's CDR3 is CSAPPETGLSPLHF. In nucleotides, the CDR3 is TGCAGTGCCCCACCAGAGACAGGGCTTTCACCCCTCCACTTT.

The chain carries TRBV12-3 or TRBV12-4 and TRBJ2-3; D possibly corresponds to TRBD2 (5 bases). The CDR3 is 15 residues long. Trimming took off 11 bases at V and 0 bases at J, with 18 bases between the two ends. CDR3: CAFEGGGTSTDTQYF. The CDR3 nucleotides are TGTGCCTTCGAGGGTGGCGGAACTAGCACAGATACGCAGTATTTT.